This T cell receptor (beta chain) is from a study of blood T cell repertoires in COVID-19 (dated by TCRdb to 2018 to 2021). Turning to the overall study: Samples covering the acute and convalescent phases of COVID-19 were provided by collaborators in the United States, Italy and Spain. A de-identified subject ID, COVID-19 status, age in years and sex were almost always included in the sample metadata. Where available, HLA class I and class II types were obtained from metadata supplied by the sample provider rather than from assay-based typing. Subjects who had been exposed to COVID-19, were actively infected with it, or had recovered from it provided the deeply sampled blood TCRbeta repertoires that made up the dataset. The repertoires were released in a freely available public database intended as a resource for research on the immune response to SARS-CoV-2. The prospective study material was composed of cDNA or gDNA derived from T cells, B-cell-depleted T cells, or PBMCs. The samples were drawn from two sources: the first 160 participants of the ongoing ImmuneRACE study, and 950 to 1,500 subjects contributed by 6 global collaborators.

About this clone itself: No cognate antigen has been identified for it. Base quality data are lacking; no much larger clone is found one base away.

V is trimmed back by 5 bases and J by 0 bases, and the junction contains 8 bases that no gene match accounts for. From a lookup of the germline V gene (reference sequence), CDR1 and CDR2 are LNHDA and SQIVND. The CDR3 spans 16 residues, from the cysteine through the phenylalanine. The only DNA kept is the CDR3, 48 bases in frame from the first base. Overall study outcomes, separate from this receptor: The quantity of clinical and demographic metadata differed by source and by participant and was supplied without curation.

The immunoSEQ Assay, a bias-controlled multiplex PCR, was used to amplify TCRbeta CDR3 regions from genomic DNA. The authors' pipeline ran thus. The number of nucleated cells in each sample was estimated from the amplification of reference gene primers within the assay. Sequence reads were collapsed and filtered to measure the absolute abundance of every unique TCRbeta CDR3 rearrangement. For each sample, productive Simpson clonality was calculated by taking the square root of Simpson's diversity index across productive rearrangements. What TCRdb holds here is the immuneACCESS table cut down to in-frame rearrangements. Part of the clones is not present; checked against another copy, under half of the missing clones reflect an unresolved V gene, and the others are unexplained. Clonal size and the V and J genes are those of that table, whereas D and trimming came from the DNA. The sample table holds roughly 100,000 clones, of which around 80% were seen once. The ten largest clones capture about 6.3% of the sample.

One collaborating source in Seattle enrolled patients during active infection and followed them longitudinally through the course of disease. Collaborating institutions collected whole blood in K2EDTA tubes following their own protocols. For TCRbeta analysis, collaborators shipped samples in one of three forms: frozen whole blood, isolated PBMCs, or DNA extracted from either of those sample types. The receptor chain draws on TRBV19 and TRBJ2-3, and TRBD2 aligns with 7 junction nucleotides. The sequencing input was peripheral blood. This sequence originates from an elderly man with COVID-19, enrolled during active disease. The CDR3 reads as follows: CASSGPGLPSTDTQYF. The DNA reads as follows: TGTGCCAGTAGTGGACCGGGACTACCTAGCACAGATACGCAGTATTTT.